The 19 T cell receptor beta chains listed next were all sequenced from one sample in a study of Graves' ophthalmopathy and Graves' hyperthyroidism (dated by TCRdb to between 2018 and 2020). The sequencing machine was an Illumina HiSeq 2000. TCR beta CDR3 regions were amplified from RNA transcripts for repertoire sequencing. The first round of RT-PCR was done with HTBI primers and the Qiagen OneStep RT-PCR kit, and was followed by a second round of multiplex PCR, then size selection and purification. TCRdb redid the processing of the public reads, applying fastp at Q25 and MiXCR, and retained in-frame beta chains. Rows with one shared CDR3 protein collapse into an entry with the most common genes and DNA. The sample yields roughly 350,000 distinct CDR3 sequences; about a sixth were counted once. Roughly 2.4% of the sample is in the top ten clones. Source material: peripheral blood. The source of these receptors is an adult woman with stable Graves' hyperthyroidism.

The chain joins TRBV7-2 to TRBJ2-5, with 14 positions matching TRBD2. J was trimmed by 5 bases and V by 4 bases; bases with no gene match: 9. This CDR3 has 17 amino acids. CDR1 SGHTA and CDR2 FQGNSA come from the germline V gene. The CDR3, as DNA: TGTGCCAGCAGCTCTGCTAGAAGGACTAGCGGGAGGGAGACCCAGTACTTC. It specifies CASSSARRTSGRETQYF.

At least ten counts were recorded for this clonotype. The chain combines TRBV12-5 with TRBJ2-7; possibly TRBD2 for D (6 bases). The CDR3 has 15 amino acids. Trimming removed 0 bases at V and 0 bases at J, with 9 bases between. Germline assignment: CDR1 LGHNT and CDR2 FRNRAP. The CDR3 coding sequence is TGTGCTAGTGGTTTGGTGGAGGGATCCTCCTACGAGCAGTACTTC. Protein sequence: CASGLVEGSSYEQYF.

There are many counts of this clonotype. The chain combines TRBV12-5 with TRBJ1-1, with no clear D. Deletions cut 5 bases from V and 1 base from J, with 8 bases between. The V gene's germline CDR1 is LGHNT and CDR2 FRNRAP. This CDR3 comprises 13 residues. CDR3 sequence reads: CASGPAGNTEAFF. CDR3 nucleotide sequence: TGTGCTAGTGGTCCCGCCGGGAACACTGAAGCTTTCTTT. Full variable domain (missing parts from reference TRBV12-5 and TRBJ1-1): DARVTQTPRHKVTEMGQEVTMRCQPILGHNTVFWYRQTMMQGLELLAYFRNRAPLDDSGMPKDRFSAEMPDATLATLKIQPSEPRDSAVYFCASGPAGNTEAFFGQGTRLTVV.

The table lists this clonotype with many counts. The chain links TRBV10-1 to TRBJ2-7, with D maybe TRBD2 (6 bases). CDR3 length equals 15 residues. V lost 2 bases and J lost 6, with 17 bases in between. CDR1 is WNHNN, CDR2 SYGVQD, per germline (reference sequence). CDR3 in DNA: TGCGCCAGCAGTGAGACGGGACTCAACCTTTTCGAGCAGTACTTC. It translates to CASSETGLNLFEQYF.

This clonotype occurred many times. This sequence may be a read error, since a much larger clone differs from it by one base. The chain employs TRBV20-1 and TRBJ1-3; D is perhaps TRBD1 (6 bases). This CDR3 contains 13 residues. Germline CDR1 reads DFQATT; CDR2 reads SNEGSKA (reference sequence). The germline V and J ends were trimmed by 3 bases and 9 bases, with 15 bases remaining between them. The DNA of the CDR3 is TGCAGTGCTAGGCGGACAGAGTTGGGCACCATATATTTT. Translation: CSARRTELGTIYF.

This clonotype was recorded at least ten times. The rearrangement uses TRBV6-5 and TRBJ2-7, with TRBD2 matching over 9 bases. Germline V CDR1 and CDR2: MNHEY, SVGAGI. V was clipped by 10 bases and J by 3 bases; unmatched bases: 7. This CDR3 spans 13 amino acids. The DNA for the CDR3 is TGTGCCATCAGGACTAGCGCACACTACGAGCAGTACTTC. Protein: CAIRTSAHYEQYF.

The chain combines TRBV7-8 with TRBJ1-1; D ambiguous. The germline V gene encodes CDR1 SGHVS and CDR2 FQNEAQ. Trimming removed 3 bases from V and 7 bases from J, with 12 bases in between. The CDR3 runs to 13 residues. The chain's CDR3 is CASSFGQLIEAFF. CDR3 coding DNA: TGTGCCAGCAGCTTTGGGCAGCTTATTGAAGCTTTCTTT.

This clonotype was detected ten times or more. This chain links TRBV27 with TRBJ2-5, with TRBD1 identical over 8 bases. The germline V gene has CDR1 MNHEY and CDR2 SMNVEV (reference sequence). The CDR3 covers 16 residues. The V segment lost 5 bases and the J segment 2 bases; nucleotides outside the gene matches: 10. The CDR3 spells CASSPQTGAPQETQYF. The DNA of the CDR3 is TGTGCCAGCAGTCCCCAGACAGGGGCCCCACAAGAGACCCAGTACTTC.

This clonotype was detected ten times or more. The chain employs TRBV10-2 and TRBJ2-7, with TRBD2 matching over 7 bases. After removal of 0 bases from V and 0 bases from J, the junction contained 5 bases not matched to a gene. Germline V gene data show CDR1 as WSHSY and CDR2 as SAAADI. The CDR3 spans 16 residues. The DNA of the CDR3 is TGCGCCAGCAGTGAGTCCCGGACTAGAATCTCCTACGAGCAGTACTTC. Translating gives CASSESRTRISYEQYF.

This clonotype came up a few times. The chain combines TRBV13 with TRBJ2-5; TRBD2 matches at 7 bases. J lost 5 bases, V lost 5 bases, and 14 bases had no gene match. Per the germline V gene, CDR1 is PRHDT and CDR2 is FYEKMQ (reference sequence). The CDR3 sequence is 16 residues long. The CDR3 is CASSLPSGKSRETQYF. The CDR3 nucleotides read TGTGCCAGCAGCCTCCCAAGCGGGAAAAGCCGGGAGACCCAGTACTTC.

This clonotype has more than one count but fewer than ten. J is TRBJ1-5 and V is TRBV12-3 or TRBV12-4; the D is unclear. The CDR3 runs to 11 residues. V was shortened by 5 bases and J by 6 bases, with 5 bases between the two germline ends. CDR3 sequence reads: CASSQSQPQHF. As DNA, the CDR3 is TGTGCCAGCAGTCAATCTCAGCCCCAGCATTTT.

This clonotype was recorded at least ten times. The CDR3 reads CSARDPPGGLNQPQHF. The CDR3 DNA follows: TGCAGTGCTAGAGATCCCCCGGGGGGCCTCAATCAGCCCCAGCATTTT. V and J are TRBV20-1 and TRBJ1-5; TRBD1 might be the D (6 bases). The V end was cut by 0 bases, the J end by 3 bases, with 15 bases between. Germline V gene lookup returns CDR1 DFQATT and CDR2 SNEGSKA (reference sequence). CDR3 length equals 16 residues.

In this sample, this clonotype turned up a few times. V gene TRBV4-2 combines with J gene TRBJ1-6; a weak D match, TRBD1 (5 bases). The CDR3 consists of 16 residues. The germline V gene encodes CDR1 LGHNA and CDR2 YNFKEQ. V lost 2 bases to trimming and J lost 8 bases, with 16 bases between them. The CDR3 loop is CASSQFFRDPDSPLHF. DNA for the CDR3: TGTGCCAGCAGCCAATTCTTCCGGGACCCCGATTCACCCCTCCACTTT.

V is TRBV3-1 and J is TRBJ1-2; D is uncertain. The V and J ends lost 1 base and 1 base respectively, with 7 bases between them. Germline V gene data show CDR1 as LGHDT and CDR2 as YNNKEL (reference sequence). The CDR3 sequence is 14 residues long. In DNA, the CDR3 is TGTGCCAGCAGCCAAGGAACAGTTAACTATGGCTACACCTTC. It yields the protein CASSQGTVNYGYTF. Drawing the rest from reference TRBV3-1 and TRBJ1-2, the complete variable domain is DTAVSQTPKYLVTQMGNDKSIKCEQNLGHDTMYWYKQDSKKFLKIMFSYNNKELIINETVPNRFSPKSPDKAHLNLHINSLELGDSAVYFCASSQGTVNYGYTFGSGTRLTVV.

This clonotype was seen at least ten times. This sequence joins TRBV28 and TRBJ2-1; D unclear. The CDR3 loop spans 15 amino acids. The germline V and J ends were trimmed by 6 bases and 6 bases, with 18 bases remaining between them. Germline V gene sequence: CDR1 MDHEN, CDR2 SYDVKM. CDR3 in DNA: TGTGCCAGCAGAAGGACGGAACGGGCTCTCAATGAGCAGTTCTTC. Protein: CASRRTERALNEQFF.

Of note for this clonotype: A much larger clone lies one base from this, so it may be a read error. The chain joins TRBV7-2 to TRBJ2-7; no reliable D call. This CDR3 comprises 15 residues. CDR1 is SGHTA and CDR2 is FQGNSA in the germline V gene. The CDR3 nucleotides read TGTGCCAGCAGCTTAGCGGTAGGACGGAACTACGAGGAGTACTTC. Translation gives CASSLAVGRNYEEYF.

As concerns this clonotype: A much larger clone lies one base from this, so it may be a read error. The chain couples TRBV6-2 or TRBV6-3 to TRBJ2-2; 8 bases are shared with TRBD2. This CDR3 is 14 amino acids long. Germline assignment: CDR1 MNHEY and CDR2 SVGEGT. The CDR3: CASRVAGNTGEPFF. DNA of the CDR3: TGTGCCAGCAGAGTAGCGGGGAACACCGGGGAGCCGTTTTTT.

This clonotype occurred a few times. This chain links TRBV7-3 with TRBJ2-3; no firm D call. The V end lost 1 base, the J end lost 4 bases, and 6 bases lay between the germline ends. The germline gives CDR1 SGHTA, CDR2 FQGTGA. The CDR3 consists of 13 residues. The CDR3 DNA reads TGTGCCAGCAGCTTAAATCCCGCAGATACGCAGTATTTT. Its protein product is CASSLNPADTQYF.

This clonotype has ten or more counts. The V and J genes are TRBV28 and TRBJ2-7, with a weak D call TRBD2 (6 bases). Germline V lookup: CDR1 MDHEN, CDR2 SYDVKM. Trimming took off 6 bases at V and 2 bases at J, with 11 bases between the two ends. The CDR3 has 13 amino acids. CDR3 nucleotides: TGTGCCAGCAGATCCGGGAGCCCCTACGAGCAGTACTTC. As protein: CASRSGSPYEQYF.